Listed here are 18 T cell receptor beta chains from one sample, sequenced in a study of blood T cell repertoires in COVID-19. Sequencing used immunoSEQ multiplex PCR; TCRdb keeps in-frame clones, though not all of them. In the table there are approximately 260,000 clones, approximately 80% of which are singletons. Sequenced input: peripheral blood. Source of these receptors: a woman of 80 years or more with active or convalescent COVID-19.

The chain joins TRBV10-3 to TRBJ1-5; 7 positions match TRBD1. The germline V gene has CDR1 ENHRY and CDR2 SYGVKD. The CDR3 is 15 residues long. V lost 4 bases and J lost 2; bases outside the gene matches: 5. The CDR3 bases are TGTGCCATCAGTGGCCGACAGGGCCGCAATCAGCCCCAGCATTTT. It translates to CAISGRQGRNQPQHF.

The chain links TRBV24-1 to TRBJ1-5; 7 bases align to TRBD1. This CDR3 region has 14 residues. Trimming cost V 4 bases and J 5 bases; bases outside gene matches: 4. The germline CDR1 and CDR2 sequences are KGHDR and SFDVKD. CDR3 nucleotides: TGTGCCACCAGTGAGACAGGGTGGTATCAGCCCCAGCATTTT. Protein: CATSETGWYQPQHF.

The V and J genes are TRBV15 and TRBJ2-1, with 7 bases fitting TRBD1. The germline gives CDR1 LNHNV, CDR2 YYDKDF (reference sequence). The CDR3 spans 11 residues. V lost 8 bases, J lost 9 bases, and 4 bases stayed unmatched. The CDR3 region has the DNA TGTGCCACCTCAGGGGGTCGTGAGCAGTTCTTC. Translated, it gives CATSGGREQFF.

The chain recombines TRBV6-6 with TRBJ1-2; the D gene is possibly TRBD1 (6 bases). V lost 6 bases and J lost 8, with 37 bases in between. The CDR3 runs to 20 residues. The germline CDR1 and CDR2 sequences are MNHNY and SVGAGI (reference sequence). CDR3 loop: CASSQNPSILLTGRREGYTF. CDR3 DNA sequence: TGTGCCAGCAGCCAAAACCCTTCTATACTGTTGACAGGCCGGCGTGAGGGCTACACCTTC.

The gene calls are TRBV29-1 and TRBJ2-7; D may be TRBD2 (5 bases). V gave up 3 bases and J gave up 5 bases, with 11 bases separating them. CDR3 length: 12 residues. Germline V gene lookup returns CDR1 SQVTM and CDR2 ANQGSEA. In nucleotides, the CDR3 is TGCAGCGTTGAGTCTAGCTTCGACGAGCAGTACTTC. Translating it yields CSVESSFDEQYF.

CDR3 nucleotides: TGTGCCTGGAGTCCTCTCCTAGCGGGAGTGGGTACGCAGTATTTT. Translated, it gives CAWSPLLAGVGTQYF. The gene calls are TRBV30 and TRBJ2-3, with 10 bases matching TRBD2. In germline, CDR1 is GTSNPN, CDR2 SVGIG (reference sequence). The length of the CDR3 is 15 residues. Unmatched junction bases numbered 10, after V lost 2 bases and J lost 8 bases.

The J gene is TRBJ1-1, the V gene TRBV19, with a possible D match to TRBD1 (5 bases). V was clipped by 8 bases and J by 1 base, with 14 bases between them. Germline V CDR1 and CDR2: LNHDA, SQIVND (reference sequence). The CDR3 totals 14 residues. The CDR3 here is CASAPGGWNTEAFF. CDR3 sequence (DNA): TGTGCCAGTGCCCCGGGGGGGTGGAACACTGAAGCTTTCTTT. Supplemented by reference TRBV19 and TRBJ1-1, the full variable domain reads DGGITQSPKYLFRKEGQNVTLSCEQNLNHDAMYWYRQDPGQGLRLIYYSQIVNDFQKGDIAEGYSVSREKKESFPLTVTSAQKNPTAFYLCASAPGGWNTEAFFGQGTRLTVV.

This rearrangement joins TRBV11-2 to TRBJ1-4; possible D gene TRBD1, 6 bases. Trimming took 5 bases from V and 2 from J, leaving 12 bases between them. CDR3 length: 15 amino acids. Per germline, CDR1 SGHAT and CDR2 FQNNGV. CDR3 residues: CASSQGQTTNEKLFF. The CDR3 coding sequence is TGTGCCAGCAGCCAAGGACAGACCACTAATGAAAAACTGTTTTTT.

This chain connects TRBV5-4 to TRBJ1-3, with 9 bases lining up with TRBD1. Germline V CDR1 and CDR2: SGHNT, YYREEE (reference sequence). The CDR3 consists of 15 residues. Trimming cost V 2 bases and J 0 bases; bases outside gene matches: 0. The DNA of the CDR3 is TGTGCCAGCAGCTTACAGGGGGCCTCTGGAAACACCATATATTTT. Translation gives CASSLQGASGNTIYF.

The chain links TRBV2 to TRBJ2-5; 8 bases are shared with TRBD2. Germline assignment: CDR1 SNHLY and CDR2 FYNNEI. The CDR3 has 13 residues. With 8 bases clipped from V and 5 bases from J, the junction kept 7 bases outside the gene matches. The CDR3 loop is CASFSGNPETQYF. CDR3 in DNA: TGTGCCAGCTTTAGCGGGAATCCGGAGACCCAGTACTTC. Combining the CDR3 with reference TRBV2 and TRBJ2-5 gives the whole variable domain EPEVTQTPSHQVTQMGQEVILRCVPISNHLYFYWYRQILGQKVEFLVSFYNNEISEKSEIFDDQFSVERPDGSNFTLKIRSTKLEDSAMYFCASFSGNPETQYFGPGTRLLVL.

This chain joins TRBV5-1 and TRBJ2-7; maybe TRBD1 (7 bases). Trimming took off 0 bases at V and 6 bases at J, with 19 bases between the two ends. Germline loops: CDR1 SGHRS, CDR2 YFSETQ. This CDR3 is built from 16 residues. The CDR3 here is CASSLARGDMGLEQYF. The CDR3 region has the DNA TGCGCCAGCAGCTTGGCCAGGGGGGACATGGGACTCGAGCAGTACTTC.

J is TRBJ2-1 and V is TRBV5-1, with 8 positions matching TRBD2. The CDR3 runs 17 residues. Trimming removed 4 bases from V and 0 bases from J; junction bases left unmatched: 9. Germline V gene lookup returns CDR1 SGHRS and CDR2 YFSETQ. This CDR3 reads CASSPIAGTLSYNEQFF. The CDR3 bases are TGCGCCAGCAGCCCAATAGCGGGAACTCTCTCCTACAATGAGCAGTTCTTC. The complete variable domain, with remaining parts taken from reference TRBV5-1 and TRBJ2-1, reads KAGVTQTPRYLIKTRGQQVTLSCSPISGHRSVSWYQQTPGQGLQFLFEYFSETQRNKGNFPGRFSGRQFSNSRSEMNVSTLELGDSALYLCASSPIAGTLSYNEQFFGPGTRLTVL.

The chain couples TRBV5-5 to TRBJ2-5; D is unresolved. This CDR3 is 14 amino acids long. The germline V gene has CDR1 SGHKS and CDR2 YYEKEE (reference sequence). Deletions cut 1 base from V and 2 bases from J, with 9 bases between. CDR3 coding DNA: TGTGCCAGCAGCTTGACCCTACCACAAGAGACCCAGTACTTC. This codes for CASSLTLPQETQYF.

This sequence joins TRBV6-6 and TRBJ2-7; 8 bases line up with TRBD1. Unmatched junction bases numbered 9, after V lost 9 bases and J lost 2 bases. The CDR3 spans 14 residues. Germline CDR1 MNHNY, CDR2 SVGAGI (reference sequence). The CDR3 DNA is TGTGCCAGTGAGACCAGGGGGCAACCCTACGAGCAGTACTTC. The encoded protein is CASETRGQPYEQYF.

This chain connects TRBV6-6 to TRBJ1-3, with 9 bases aligning to TRBD1. The CDR3 totals 14 residues. The V and J ends lost 5 bases and 7 bases, in that order; junction bases with no gene match: 6. Germline V gene sequence: CDR1 MNHNY, CDR2 SVGAGI (reference sequence). The CDR3 is CASSLDRGRNTIYF. The CDR3 DNA is TGTGCCAGCAGTCTGGACAGGGGTAGGAACACCATATATTTT.

The chain links TRBV5-1 to TRBJ2-3; the match to TRBD2 covers 9 bases. V dropped 2 bases and J dropped 4; count of bases not matched to a gene: 5. The CDR3 has 15 amino acids. CDR1 and CDR2 (germline): SGHRS, YFSETQ. The CDR3 sequence is CASSLGGRGADTQYF. CDR3 in DNA: TGCGCCAGCAGCTTAGGCGGGAGGGGAGCAGATACGCAGTATTTT.

V gene TRBV5-6 combines with J gene TRBJ1-2, with D tentatively TRBD1 (6 bases). V lost 2 bases and J lost 0, with 14 bases in between. Germline V gene data show CDR1 as SGHDT and CDR2 as YYEEEE. This CDR3 spans 16 amino acids. In DNA form, the CDR3 reads TGTGCCAGCAGCTTAGGACAGAACACCGCTAACTATGGCTACACCTTC. It encodes CASSLGQNTANYGYTF.

V and J are TRBV9 and TRBJ2-2; D gene unclear. The germline V gene encodes CDR1 SGDLS and CDR2 YYNGEE. The ends were cut back, 6 bases at V and 0 bases at J, with 18 bases in the middle. The CDR3 runs 17 residues. CDR3 DNA: TGTGCCAGCAAAGGTGGGCAGTTGAGATCGAACACCGGGGAGCTGTTTTTT. Translated: CASKGGQLRSNTGELFF.